The next 23 T cell receptor beta chains were all read from a single sample in a study of cytomegalovirus exposure and HLA in healthy donors. Primers: 60 Vbeta forward and 13 Jbeta reverse. Profiling relied on immunoSEQ multiplex PCR, and the TCRdb table lists in-frame clones only, not all of them. The sample records more than 80,000 clones, around nine tenths being singletons. The sample comprised PBMCs. The receptors were gathered from a young man in good health and CMV-seropositive.

This chain connects TRBV5-1 to TRBJ1-2, with 10 nucleotides matching TRBD1. The CDR3 has 14 residues. Germline V gives CDR1 SGHRS, CDR2 YFSETQ. Trimming removed 3 bases from V and 4 bases from J; junction bases left unmatched: 3. The chain's CDR3 is CASSYDRGLYGYTF. Written as DNA, the CDR3 is TGCGCCAGCAGCTATGACAGGGGGCTCTATGGCTACACCTTC.

CDR3 sequence (DNA): TGTGCCAGCAGTTTTCCGGGGAACACTGAAGCTTTCTTT. This gives the protein CASSFPGNTEAFF. This sequence joins TRBV28 and TRBJ1-1; D unresolved. The CDR3 extends over 13 amino acids. Trimming pared 3 bases from V and 1 base from J, leaving 6 bases between. Per germline, CDR1 MDHEN and CDR2 SYDVKM.

The genes are TRBV28 and TRBJ1-2, with 8 bases that match TRBD1. The CDR3 covers 14 residues. V lost 5 bases and J lost 2; bases outside the gene matches: 4. Looked up from germline, CDR1 is MDHEN and CDR2 is SYDVKM. The CDR3: CASSKQGANYGYTF. The DNA of the CDR3 is TGTGCCAGCAGTAAGCAGGGGGCAAACTATGGCTACACCTTC.

The rearrangement uses TRBV18 and TRBJ2-7, with TRBD2 matching over 8 bases. The CDR3 length is 15 residues. The V segment lost 3 bases and the J segment 0 bases; nucleotides outside the gene matches: 4. Looked up from germline, CDR1 is KGHSH and CDR2 is LQKENI. CDR3: CASSPPGGSSYEQYF. Here the CDR3 DNA reads TGTGCCAGCTCACCCCCGGGGGGGAGCTCCTACGAGCAGTACTTC.

In nucleotides, the CDR3 is TGTGCCAGCACCAACAGACAGGGGTCTGGCTACACCTTC. The encoded protein is CASTNRQGSGYTF. This chain links TRBV6-5 with TRBJ1-2, with 8 bases aligning to TRBD1. Germline values: CDR1 MNHEY, CDR2 SVGAGI. The CDR3 runs to 13 residues. Trimming cost V 7 bases and J 7 bases; bases outside gene matches: 8.

The chain combines TRBV2 with TRBJ1-2, with a possible D match to TRBD1 (5 bases). With 6 bases removed from V and 1 base from J, the gap between germline ends came to 9 bases. The CDR3 covers 13 residues. Per the germline V gene, CDR1 is SNHLY and CDR2 is FYNNEI. CDR3 sequence reads: CASRRDFNYGYTF. CDR3 DNA sequence: TGTGCCAGCAGAAGGGACTTTAACTATGGCTACACCTTC.

The chain has TRBV12-5 and TRBJ2-1; weak D call: TRBD2 (6 bases). Germline V CDR1 and CDR2: LGHNT, FRNRAP. V dropped 7 bases and J dropped 4 bases, with 23 bases sitting between them. The CDR3 sequence is 17 residues long. The CDR3 DNA reads as TGTGCTAGTGCCGCCCAAGGGAGGCCCTCGGGTTACAATGAGCAGTTCTTC. Its translation: CASAAQGRPSGYNEQFF.

The rearrangement uses TRBV28 and TRBJ2-2; 8 bases map to TRBD1. The trim removed 5 bases at V and 6 bases at J, leaving 8 bases unmatched. CDR1 and CDR2 (germline): MDHEN, SYDVKM. This CDR3 is built from 15 residues. In DNA form, the CDR3 reads TGTGCCAGCAGTCCGGACAGGGTGTTTTCCGGGGAGCTGTTTTTT. Protein sequence: CASSPDRVFSGELFF.

The chain recombines TRBV28 with TRBJ2-1; D might be TRBD2 (6 bases). V lost 7 bases to trimming and J lost 2 bases, with 12 bases between them. CDR1 MDHEN and CDR2 SYDVKM come from the germline V gene. CDR3 size: 14 residues. CDR3 DNA: TGTGCCAGCAAAGAAGCGGGTGCCTACAATGAGCAGTTCTTC. As protein: CASKEAGAYNEQFF.

The chain is built from TRBV28 and TRBJ2-1, with 11 positions matching TRBD2. The CDR3 is made up of 15 amino acids. The ends lost 6 bases at V and 4 bases at J; junction bases unmatched: 5. The germline CDR1 and CDR2 sequences are MDHEN and SYDVKM. CDR3 region: CASRPLAGGYNEQFF. The CDR3 DNA follows: TGTGCCAGCAGACCCCTAGCGGGAGGTTACAATGAGCAGTTCTTC.

The chain employs TRBV7-9 and TRBJ1-2; 9 bases align to TRBD1. Germline V gene sequence: CDR1 SEHNR, CDR2 FQNEAQ (reference sequence). The J segment lost 4 bases and the V segment lost 5 bases, leaving 5 bases of the junction unmatched. The CDR3 has 14 amino acids. CDR3 sequence (DNA): TGTGCCAGCAGCCCCGGACAGGGGCCCTATGGCTACACCTTC. It encodes CASSPGQGPYGYTF.

This clone was recorded once. J is TRBJ2-2 and V is TRBV7-9; D possibly corresponds to TRBD1 (6 bases). Germline V gene sequence: CDR1 SEHNR, CDR2 FQNEAQ (reference sequence). The germline V and J ends were trimmed by 4 bases and 7 bases, with 16 bases remaining between them. The CDR3 contains 15 residues. CDR3 sequence: CASSSPTGRGGELFF. The CDR3 DNA reads TGTGCCAGCAGCTCCCCGACAGGTCGTGGCGGGGAGCTGTTTTTT.

The chain carries TRBV4-2 and TRBJ2-5; possible D gene TRBD2, 5 bases. Germline lookup yields CDR1 LGHNA and CDR2 YNFKEQ. V was shortened by 0 bases and J by 1 base, with 9 bases between the two germline ends. This CDR3 is 15 amino acids long. CDR3 sequence: CASSQDGSVQETQYF. The CDR3 nucleotides read TGTGCCAGCAGCCAAGATGGGAGCGTCCAAGAGACCCAGTACTTC.

This clone was detected once. The CDR3 region is CASSFGQGPREKLFF. DNA for the CDR3: TGCGCCAGCAGCTTCGGACAGGGCCCGCGGGAAAAACTGTTTTTT. The V and J genes are TRBV5-1 and TRBJ1-4; 8 bases are a match to TRBD1. The CDR3 contains 15 residues. The junction had 8 bases not matched to a gene; V was cut back by 2 bases and J by 8 bases. Germline V gene sequence: CDR1 SGHRS, CDR2 YFSETQ.

This chain joins TRBV9 and TRBJ2-1, with 9 bases fitting TRBD1. CDR3 length: 15 residues. Germline V lookup: CDR1 SGDLS, CDR2 YYNGEE. Trimming at V came to 0 bases and at J to 7 bases, leaving 5 bases not matched to a gene. The CDR3 nucleotides are TGTGCCAGCAGCGTAGTGGGGACAGGGAGTAATGAGCAGTTCTTC. Translated: CASSVVGTGSNEQFF.

The rearrangement links TRBV7-9 to TRBJ1-4; no definite D call. Per the germline V gene, CDR1 is SEHNR and CDR2 is FQNEAQ (reference sequence). Between the trimmed V and J ends, which lost 5 bases and 8 bases, there was a span of 15 bases. The CDR3 is made up of 14 amino acids. The CDR3 nucleotides are TGTGCCAGCAGCCCCTCGGCTAGGAGCGAAAAACTGTTTTTT. Amino acid sequence: CASSPSARSEKLFF.

The rearrangement uses TRBV4-2 and TRBJ1-4; TRBD1 matches 9 bases. Germline lookup yields CDR1 LGHNA and CDR2 YNFKEQ. This CDR3 spans 14 amino acids. Trimming took 4 bases from V and 8 from J; bases not matched to a gene: 5. The CDR3 DNA is TGTGCCAGCAGCCCCCGGACAGGGGAAGAAAAACTGTTTTTT. It encodes CASSPRTGEEKLFF.

This chain links TRBV6-6 with TRBJ2-7; 9 nucleotides align to TRBD1. CDR1 and CDR2 from the germline V gene are MNHNY and SVGAGI (reference sequence). V trimming: 0 bases; J trimming: 5 bases; junction bases outside the gene matches: 5. CDR3 length: 15 amino acids. DNA for the CDR3: TGTGCCAGCAGTTACTCGAGGACAGGGGACAACGAGCAGTACTTC. This translates into CASSYSRTGDNEQYF.

The chain combines TRBV5-1 with TRBJ2-6; perhaps TRBD2 as D (5 bases). Per the germline V gene, CDR1 is SGHRS and CDR2 is YFSETQ. V gave up 0 bases and J gave up 0 bases, with 10 bases separating them. CDR3 length: 17 residues. The CDR3 here is CASSLGADVSGANVLTF. The CDR3, as DNA: TGCGCCAGCAGCTTGGGAGCGGATGTCTCTGGGGCCAACGTCCTGACTTTC.

This chain connects TRBV10-3 to TRBJ2-2; 7 nucleotides agree with TRBD1. CDR1 is ENHRY and CDR2 is SYGVKD in the germline V gene. The ends lost 6 bases at V and 5 bases at J; junction bases unmatched: 6. The CDR3 covers 14 residues. CDR3 in DNA: TGTGCCATCAGACCGGACAGGAGTACCGGGGAGCTGTTTTTT. Protein: CAIRPDRSTGELFF.

This clone was detected only once. The chain carries TRBV6-5 and TRBJ1-5; 7 nucleotides match TRBD1. Germline CDR1 and CDR2: MNHEY and SVGAGI. The CDR3 loop spans 15 amino acids. V shed 6 bases, J shed 6 bases, and the junction held 11 bases outside the gene matches. CDR3 region: CASRYTGASAQPQHF. In nucleotides, the CDR3 is TGTGCCAGCAGGTACACAGGGGCCAGCGCTCAGCCCCAGCATTTT.

The genes are TRBV19 and TRBJ2-7; the match to TRBD2 covers 7 bases. The CDR3 sequence is 15 residues long. Germline loops: CDR1 LNHDA, CDR2 SQIVND (reference sequence). The J segment lost 3 bases and the V segment lost 5 bases, leaving 10 bases of the junction unmatched. CDR3 loop: CASSPAGLADYEQYF. The DNA for the CDR3 is TGTGCCAGTAGTCCCGCAGGCCTAGCGGACTACGAGCAGTACTTC.

This chain connects TRBV5-1 to TRBJ2-1; 7 nucleotides agree with TRBD1. V shed 3 bases and J 5 bases; nucleotides not matched to a gene: 11. Germline values: CDR1 SGHRS, CDR2 YFSETQ. The CDR3 consists of 16 residues. CDR3 in amino acids: CASSSLLTGQNNEQFF. Here the CDR3 DNA reads TGCGCCAGCAGCTCCCTCCTTACGGGACAGAACAATGAGCAGTTCTTC.